These 10 T cell receptor beta chains originate from one sample sequenced in a study of shared clonotypes between healthy human individuals. Libraries were prepared by immunoSEQ multiplex PCR; TCRdb keeps only in-frame clonotypes and omits some of them. The table lists about 2.1 million clones, roughly 95% of them singletons. Naive CD8 populations comprised CD45RO-negative cells positively selected for CCR7, excluding terminally differentiated effector memory CD45RA+ cells. Sample: naive CD8+ T cells from PBMCs. The source of these receptors is a man aged 18 to 29 in good health. Some clones in this sample may be carry-over from other donors' samples.

Worth noting for this clone: Other DNA sequences in the sample encode the same CDR3. The V and J genes are TRBV6-1 and TRBJ2-5; D perhaps matches TRBD1 (5 bases). CDR3 length: 13 residues. CDR1 and CDR2 from the germline V gene are MNHNS and SASEGT. V lost 2 bases, J lost 5 bases, and 9 bases lay in between. CDR3 bases: TGTGCCAGCAGTGAATGGGGCGAGGAGACCCAGTACTTC. Translation gives CASSEWGEETQYF.

V usage is TRBV7-9 and J usage is TRBJ2-3; the D gene could be TRBD1 or TRBD2 (5 bases each). V lost 1 base and J 4 bases, leaving 9 bases between the germline ends. CDR3 length: 14 amino acids. Germline V gene data show CDR1 as SEHNR and CDR2 as FQNEAQ (reference sequence). The CDR3 loop is CASSLGRGPDTQYF. CDR3 nucleotides: TGTGCCAGCAGCTTAGGACGGGGACCAGATACGCAGTATTTT.

V and J are TRBV27 and TRBJ1-2; D is undetermined. The germline V gene encodes CDR1 MNHEY and CDR2 SMNVEV (reference sequence). The CDR3 covers 16 residues. V gave up 3 bases and J gave up 0 bases, with 14 bases separating them. CDR3 residues: CASSFTAGLANYGYTF. The CDR3 coding sequence is TGTGCCAGCAGTTTTACCGCCGGGTTGGCTAACTATGGCTACACCTTC.

The chain carries TRBV7-8 and TRBJ1-1; 7 nucleotides match TRBD1. The CDR3 spans 11 residues. Trimming removed 8 bases from V and 8 bases from J; junction bases left unmatched: 5. Germline V gives CDR1 SGHVS, CDR2 FQNEAQ. The chain's CDR3 is CASLSGGEAFF. The CDR3 DNA is TGTGCCAGCCTCTCAGGGGGAGAAGCTTTCTTT.

The rearrangement uses TRBV10-3 and TRBJ2-1; no clear D. Per the germline V gene, CDR1 is ENHRY and CDR2 is SYGVKD. V lost 6 bases and J lost 6, with 9 bases in between. The CDR3 spans 12 residues. The CDR3 spells CAIRRIGNEQFF. Here the CDR3 DNA reads TGTGCCATCAGAAGGATCGGCAATGAGCAGTTCTTC.

The rearrangement uses TRBV9 and TRBJ1-5, with 8 bases lining up with TRBD1. V gave up 4 bases and J gave up 1 base; unmatched junction bases: 4. The CDR3 extends over 15 amino acids. Germline CDR1 and CDR2: SGDLS and YYNGEE. CDR3 in DNA: TGTGCCAGCAGCTTAACAGGGGGAAGCAATCAGCCCCAGCATTTT. Its translation is CASSLTGGSNQPQHF. Full variable domain (missing parts from reference TRBV9 and TRBJ1-5): DSGVTQTPKHLITATGQRVTLRCSPRSGDLSVYWYQQSLDQGLQFLIQYYNGEERAKGNILERFSAQQFPDLHSELNLSSLELGDSALYFCASSLTGGSNQPQHFGDGTRLSIL.

The chain links TRBV4-1 to TRBJ2-5; D not certain. This CDR3 contains 16 residues. V lost 4 bases to trimming and J lost 1 base, with 16 bases between them. Germline V gives CDR1 MGHRA, CDR2 YSYEKL. CDR3 sequence reads: CASSLTVGPRQETQYF. In nucleotides, the CDR3 is TGCGCCAGCAGCCTAACAGTAGGGCCCCGCCAAGAGACCCAGTACTTC.

The chain carries TRBV2 and TRBJ1-1, with 8 bases matching TRBD1. J gave up 0 bases and V 4 bases, and 10 bases lay outside the gene matches. CDR3 length: 17 amino acids. Looked up from germline, CDR1 is SNHLY and CDR2 is FYNNEI. This CDR3 is CASSALLTGDVNTEAFF. The CDR3 region has the DNA TGTGCCAGCAGTGCGTTATTGACAGGGGACGTGAACACTGAAGCTTTCTTT.

The genes are TRBV5-4 and TRBJ2-7; D unresolved. Trimming shortened V by 4 bases and J by 0 bases, and 14 bases separated the two germline ends. The CDR3 has 15 residues. Germline values: CDR1 SGHNT, CDR2 YYREEE (reference sequence). This chain's CDR3 is CASSPTSESSYEQYF. The CDR3, as DNA: TGTGCCAGCAGCCCCACATCCGAGAGCTCCTACGAGCAGTACTTC. The variable domain in full, completed from reference TRBV5-4 and TRBJ2-7, reads ETGVTQSPTHLIKTRGQQVTLRCSSQSGHNTVSWYQQALGQGPQFIFQYYREEENGRGNFPPRFSGLQFPNYSSELNVNALELDDSALYLCASSPTSESSYEQYFGPGTRLTVT.

Note on this clone: In the same sample, other DNA sequences code for this CDR3. The V call is TRBV6-5, the J call TRBJ2-7; 8 positions match TRBD1. Germline CDR1 reads MNHEY; CDR2 reads SVGAGI. The CDR3 has 15 residues. The junction had 7 bases not matched to a gene; V was cut back by 3 bases and J by 3 bases. This chain's CDR3 is CASSYSGGASYEQYF. The CDR3 DNA reads as TGTGCCAGCAGTTATTCAGGGGGCGCAAGCTACGAGCAGTACTTC.